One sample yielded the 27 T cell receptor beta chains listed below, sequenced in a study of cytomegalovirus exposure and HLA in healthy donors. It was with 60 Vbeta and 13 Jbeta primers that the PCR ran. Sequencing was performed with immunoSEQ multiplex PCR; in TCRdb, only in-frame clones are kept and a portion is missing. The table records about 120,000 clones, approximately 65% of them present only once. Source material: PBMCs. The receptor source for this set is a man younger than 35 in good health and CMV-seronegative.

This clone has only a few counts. The CDR3 DNA sequence: TGTGCCTGGAGACAGGCGACCTACGAGCAGTACTTC. Protein: CAWRQATYEQYF. The V and J genes are TRBV30 and TRBJ2-7, with D maybe TRBD1 (5 bases). The V and J ends lost 3 bases and 2 bases respectively, with 8 bases between them. CDR3 size: 12 residues. The germline CDR1 and CDR2 sequences are GTSNPN and SVGIG (reference sequence).

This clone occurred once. CDR3 in DNA: TGCGCCAGCAGCCCGGGAGGACCGATTAATGAAAAACTGTTTTTT. This gives the protein CASSPGGPINEKLFF. The V and J genes are TRBV5-1 and TRBJ1-4; D is uncertain. Deletions cut 4 bases from V and 4 bases from J, with 14 bases between. Germline assignment: CDR1 SGHRS and CDR2 YFSETQ. The CDR3 has 15 residues.

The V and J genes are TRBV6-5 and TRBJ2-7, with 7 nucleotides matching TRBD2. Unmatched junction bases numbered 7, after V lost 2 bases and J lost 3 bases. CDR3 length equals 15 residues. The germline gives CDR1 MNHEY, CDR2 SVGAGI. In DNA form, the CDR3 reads TGTGCCAGCAGTTACACAAGCGGGGTTCGCTACGAGCAGTACTTC. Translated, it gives CASSYTSGVRYEQYF.

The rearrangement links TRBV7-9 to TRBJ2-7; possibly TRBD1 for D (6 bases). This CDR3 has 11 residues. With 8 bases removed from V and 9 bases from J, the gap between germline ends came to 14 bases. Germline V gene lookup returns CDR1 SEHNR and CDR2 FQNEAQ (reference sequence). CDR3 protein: CASRDTVGQYF. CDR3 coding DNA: TGTGCCAGCCGGGACACTGTCGGGCAGTACTTC.

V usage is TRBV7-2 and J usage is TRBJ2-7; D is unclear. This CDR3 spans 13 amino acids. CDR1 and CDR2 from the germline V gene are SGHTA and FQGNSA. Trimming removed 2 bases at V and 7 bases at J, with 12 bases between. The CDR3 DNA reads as TGTGCCAGCAGCTTACCGACCAGGCGAGAGCAGTACTTC. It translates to CASSLPTRREQYF.

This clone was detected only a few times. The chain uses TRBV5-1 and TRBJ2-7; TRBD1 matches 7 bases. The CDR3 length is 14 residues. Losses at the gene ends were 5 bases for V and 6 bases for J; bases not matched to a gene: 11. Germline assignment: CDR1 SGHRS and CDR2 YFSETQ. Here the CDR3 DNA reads TGCGCCAGCAGTCCTTCCACAGGGGCGTCCGAGCAGTACTTC. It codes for CASSPSTGASEQYF.

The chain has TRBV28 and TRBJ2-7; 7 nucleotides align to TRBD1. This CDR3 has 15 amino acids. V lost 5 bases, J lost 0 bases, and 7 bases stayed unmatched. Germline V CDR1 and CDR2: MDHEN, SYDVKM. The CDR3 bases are TGTGCCAGCAGTGCCTCCGGGACAGCCTCCTACGAGCAGTACTTC. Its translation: CASSASGTASYEQYF.

CDR3 sequence (DNA): TGCGCCAGCAGCTCTAGTCAAGCAACTAATGAAAAACTGTTTTTT. It translates to CASSSSQATNEKLFF. The V call is TRBV5-1, the J call TRBJ1-4; D remains ambiguous. Trimming took 3 bases from V and 0 from J, leaving 9 bases between them. CDR3 length equals 15 residues. CDR1 and CDR2 from the germline V gene are SGHRS and YFSETQ.

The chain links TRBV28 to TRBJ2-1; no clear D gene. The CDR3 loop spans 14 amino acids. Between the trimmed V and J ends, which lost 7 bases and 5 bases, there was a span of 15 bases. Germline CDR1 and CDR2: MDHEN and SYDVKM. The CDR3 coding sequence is TGTGCCAGCATTCACGGGTTGAACGACAATGAGCAGTTCTTC. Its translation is CASIHGLNDNEQFF.

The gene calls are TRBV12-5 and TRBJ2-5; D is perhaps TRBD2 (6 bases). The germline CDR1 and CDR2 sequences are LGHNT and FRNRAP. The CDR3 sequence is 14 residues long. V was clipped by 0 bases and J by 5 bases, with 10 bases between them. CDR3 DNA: TGTGCTAGTGGTTTGGTACCGGGAGCCGAGACCCAGTACTTC. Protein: CASGLVPGAETQYF.

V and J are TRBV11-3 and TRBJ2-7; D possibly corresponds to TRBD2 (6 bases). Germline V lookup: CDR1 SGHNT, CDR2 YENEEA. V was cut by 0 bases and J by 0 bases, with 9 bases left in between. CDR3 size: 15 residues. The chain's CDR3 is CASSLDHGSSYEQYF. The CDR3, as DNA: TGTGCCAGCAGCTTAGATCACGGGAGCTCCTACGAGCAGTACTTC.

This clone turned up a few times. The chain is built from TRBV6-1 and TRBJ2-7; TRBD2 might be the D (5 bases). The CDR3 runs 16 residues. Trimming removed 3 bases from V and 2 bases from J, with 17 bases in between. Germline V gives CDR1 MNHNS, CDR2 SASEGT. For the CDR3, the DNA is TGTGCCAGCAGTGACCCCCAAGAGCGGAGAGCCTACGAGCAGTACTTC. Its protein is CASSDPQERRAYEQYF.

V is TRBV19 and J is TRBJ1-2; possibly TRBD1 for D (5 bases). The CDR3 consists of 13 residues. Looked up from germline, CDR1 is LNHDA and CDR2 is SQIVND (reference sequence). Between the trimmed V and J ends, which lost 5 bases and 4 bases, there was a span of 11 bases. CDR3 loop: CASSLPGGYGYTF. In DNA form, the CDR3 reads TGTGCCAGTAGTCTTCCGGGGGGCTATGGCTACACCTTC. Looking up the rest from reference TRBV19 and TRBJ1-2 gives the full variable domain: DGGITQSPKYLFRKEGQNVTLSCEQNLNHDAMYWYRQDPGQGLRLIYYSQIVNDFQKGDIAEGYSVSREKKESFPLTVTSAQKNPTAFYLCASSLPGGYGYTFGSGTRLTVV.

CDR3 region: CASQRTGIRSYEQYF. The CDR3 DNA sequence: TGTGCCAGCCAAAGGACAGGGATCAGGTCCTACGAGCAGTACTTC. This chain joins TRBV2 and TRBJ2-7; 8 bases line up with TRBD1. This CDR3 region has 15 residues. The V gene's germline CDR1 is SNHLY and CDR2 FYNNEI. V trimming: 8 bases; J trimming: 1 base; junction bases outside the gene matches: 10.

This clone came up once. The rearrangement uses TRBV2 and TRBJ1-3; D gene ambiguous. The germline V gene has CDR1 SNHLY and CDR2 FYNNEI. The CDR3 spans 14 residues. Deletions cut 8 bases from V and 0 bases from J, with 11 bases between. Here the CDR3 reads CASSGALSGNTIYF. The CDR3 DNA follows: TGTGCCAGCTCGGGTGCCCTCTCTGGAAACACCATATATTTT. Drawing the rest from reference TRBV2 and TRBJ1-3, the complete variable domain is EPEVTQTPSHQVTQMGQEVILRCVPISNHLYFYWYRQILGQKVEFLVSFYNNEISEKSEIFDDQFSVERPDGSNFTLKIRSTKLEDSAMYFCASSGALSGNTIYFGEGSWLTVV.

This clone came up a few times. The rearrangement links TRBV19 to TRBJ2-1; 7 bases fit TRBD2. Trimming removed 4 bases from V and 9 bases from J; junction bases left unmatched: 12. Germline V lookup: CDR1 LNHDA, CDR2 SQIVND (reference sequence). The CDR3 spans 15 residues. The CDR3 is CASSTGTITRVEQFF. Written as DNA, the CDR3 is TGTGCCAGTAGTACCGGGACTATCACGAGGGTTGAGCAGTTCTTC.

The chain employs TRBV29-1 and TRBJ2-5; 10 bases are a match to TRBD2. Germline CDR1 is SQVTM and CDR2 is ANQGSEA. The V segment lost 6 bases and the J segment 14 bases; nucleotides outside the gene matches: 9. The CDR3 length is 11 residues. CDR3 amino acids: CSVGGTSVIYF. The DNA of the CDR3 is TGCAGCGTGGGGGGGACTAGCGTGATATACTTC.

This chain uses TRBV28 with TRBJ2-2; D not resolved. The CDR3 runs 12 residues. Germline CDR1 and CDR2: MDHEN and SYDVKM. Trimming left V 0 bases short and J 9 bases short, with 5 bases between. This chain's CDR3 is CASSLWQRELFF. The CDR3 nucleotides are TGTGCCAGCAGTTTATGGCAGAGGGAGCTGTTTTTT.

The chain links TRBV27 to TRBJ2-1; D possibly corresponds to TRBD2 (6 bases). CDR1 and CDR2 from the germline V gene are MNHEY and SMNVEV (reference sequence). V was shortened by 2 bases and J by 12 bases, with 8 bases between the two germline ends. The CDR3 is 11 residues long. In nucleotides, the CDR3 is TGTGCCAGCAGTTTAGGGCGGGGGCAGTTCTTC. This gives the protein CASSLGRGQFF.

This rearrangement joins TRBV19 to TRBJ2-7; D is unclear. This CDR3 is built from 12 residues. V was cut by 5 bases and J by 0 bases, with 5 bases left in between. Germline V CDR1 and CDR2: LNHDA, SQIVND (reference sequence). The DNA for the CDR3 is TGTGCCAGTAGTTCTCTCTCCTACGAGCAGTACTTC. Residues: CASSSLSYEQYF. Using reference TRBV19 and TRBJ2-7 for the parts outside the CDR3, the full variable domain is DGGITQSPKYLFRKEGQNVTLSCEQNLNHDAMYWYRQDPGQGLRLIYYSQIVNDFQKGDIAEGYSVSREKKESFPLTVTSAQKNPTAFYLCASSSLSYEQYFGPGTRLTVT.

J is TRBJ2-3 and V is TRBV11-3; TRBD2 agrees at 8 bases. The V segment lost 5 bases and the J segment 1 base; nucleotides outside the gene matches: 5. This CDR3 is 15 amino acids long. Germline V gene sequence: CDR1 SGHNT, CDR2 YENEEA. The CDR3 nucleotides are TGTGCCAGCAGCCAGGGGCGGGGGGGCACAGATACGCAGTATTTT. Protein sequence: CASSQGRGGTDTQYF.

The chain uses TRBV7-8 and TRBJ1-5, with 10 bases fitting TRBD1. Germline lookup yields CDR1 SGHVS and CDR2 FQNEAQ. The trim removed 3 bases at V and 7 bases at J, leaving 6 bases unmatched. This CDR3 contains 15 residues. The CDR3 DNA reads TGTGCCAGCAGCTTCGGGACAGGGGAGGTGCAGCCCCAGCATTTT. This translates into CASSFGTGEVQPQHF.

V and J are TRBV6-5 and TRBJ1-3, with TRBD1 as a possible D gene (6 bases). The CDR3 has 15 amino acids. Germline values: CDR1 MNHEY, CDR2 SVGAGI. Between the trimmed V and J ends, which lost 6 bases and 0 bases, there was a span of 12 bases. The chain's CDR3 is CASSRDKVSGNTIYF. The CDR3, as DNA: TGTGCCAGCAGCCGGGACAAGGTCTCTGGAAACACCATATATTTT.

The CDR3 here is CASSHGQYQETQYF. The CDR3 nucleotides read TGTGCCAGCAGCCACGGACAGTACCAAGAGACCCAGTACTTC. V and J are TRBV2 and TRBJ2-5; D might be TRBD1 (6 bases). The CDR3 totals 14 residues. CDR1 and CDR2 from the germline V gene are SNHLY and FYNNEI. With 6 bases removed from V and 0 bases from J, the gap between germline ends came to 11 bases.

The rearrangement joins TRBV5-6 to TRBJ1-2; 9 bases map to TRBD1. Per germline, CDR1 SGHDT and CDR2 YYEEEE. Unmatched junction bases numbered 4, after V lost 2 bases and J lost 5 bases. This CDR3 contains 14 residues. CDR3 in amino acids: CASSLQGASYGYTF. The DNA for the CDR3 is TGTGCCAGCAGCTTACAGGGGGCCTCTTATGGCTACACCTTC.

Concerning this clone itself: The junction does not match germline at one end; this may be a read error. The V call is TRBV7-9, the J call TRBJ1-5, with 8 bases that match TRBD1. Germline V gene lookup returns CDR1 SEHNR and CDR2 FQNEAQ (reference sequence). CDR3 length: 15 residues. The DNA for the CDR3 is TGTTCCAGCAGCCACGACAGGGGAAGCAATCAGCCCCAGCATTTT. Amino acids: CSSSHDRGSNQPQHF.

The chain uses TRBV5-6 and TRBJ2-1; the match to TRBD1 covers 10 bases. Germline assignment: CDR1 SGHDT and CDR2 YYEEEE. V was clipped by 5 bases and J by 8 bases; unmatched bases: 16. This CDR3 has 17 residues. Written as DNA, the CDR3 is TGTGCCAGCAGGTGGTCCGGGACAGGGGTTCTATGGGATGAGCAGTTCTTC. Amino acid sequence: CASRWSGTGVLWDEQFF.